The 19 T cell receptor beta chains reported below all come from one sample, sequenced in a study of T-cell memory formation after mild COVID-19. TCRdb re-analysed the 5' RACE reads in MiXCR, keeping a single row per CDR3 protein. Among about 470,000 distinct CDR3 sequences listed, around a quarter were seen once. Sequences were obtained from PBMCs or a T cell subset sorted from them (not recorded which). These receptors were obtained from an adult woman who had mild COVID-19 (a few samples of this study predate the infection). Cell type and time point are not known.

The J gene is TRBJ2-7, the V gene TRBV12-3 or TRBV12-4, with D unresolved. The CDR3 has 14 amino acids. V shed 7 bases and J shed 2 bases, with 15 bases lying between them. The CDR3 reads CASTDTALAYEQYF. The CDR3, as DNA: TGTGCCAGCACCGACACGGCCCTGGCCTACGAGCAGTACTTC.

In this sample, this clonotype turned up a few times. The J gene is TRBJ2-7, the V gene TRBV3-1; D uncertain. This CDR3 has 13 residues. Germline V CDR1 and CDR2: LGHDT, YNNKEL (reference sequence). V was cut by 5 bases and J by 3 bases, with 11 bases left in between. As DNA, the CDR3 is TGTGCCAGCAGCAGTGGGTACGGCTACGAGCAGTACTTC. As protein: CASSSGYGYEQYF.

The V and J genes are TRBV9 and TRBJ1-1; D remains unclear. Germline lookup yields CDR1 SGDLS and CDR2 YYNGEE. V shed 7 bases and J shed 1 base, with 14 bases lying between them. The CDR3 covers 14 residues. The DNA of the CDR3 is TGTGCCAGCTGGTCTGGTCTGCCGAACACTGAAGCTTTCTTT. This translates into CASWSGLPNTEAFF. The full variable domain, completed using reference TRBV9 and TRBJ1-1, is DSGVTQTPKHLITATGQRVTLRCSPRSGDLSVYWYQQSLDQGLQFLIQYYNGEERAKGNILERFSAQQFPDLHSELNLSSLELGDSALYFCASWSGLPNTEAFFGQGTRLTVV.

The V call is TRBV7-6, the J call TRBJ2-7; D possibly corresponds to TRBD1 (5 bases). In germline, CDR1 is SGHVS, CDR2 FNYEAQ. The V gene lost 2 bases and the J gene lost 3 bases, with 11 bases spanning the gap. This CDR3 has 14 residues. In nucleotides, the CDR3 is TGTGCCAGCAGCTTATTGCAGGGAAACTACGAGCAGTACTTC. This codes for CASSLLQGNYEQYF. The variable domain in full, with the rest retrieved from reference TRBV7-6 and TRBJ2-7, is GAGVSQSPRYKVTKRGQDVALRCDPISGHVSLYWYRQALGQGPEFLTYFNYEAQQDKSGLPNDRFSAERPEGSISTLTIQRTEQRDSAMYRCASSLLQGNYEQYFGPGTRLTVT.

The table lists this clonotype with a few counts. The chain employs TRBV12-3 or TRBV12-4 and TRBJ1-1; 7 bases align to TRBD1. The CDR3 sequence is 13 residues long. V trimming: 6 bases; J trimming: 4 bases; junction bases outside the gene matches: 5. This CDR3 is CASRADRATEAFF. CDR3 bases: TGTGCCAGCAGGGCAGACAGGGCCACTGAAGCTTTCTTT.

This chain connects TRBV5-1 to TRBJ2-7; TRBD1 matches at 10 bases. Per the germline V gene, CDR1 is SGHRS and CDR2 is YFSETQ. The CDR3 contains 15 residues. The junction had 9 bases not matched to a gene; V was cut back by 4 bases and J by 5 bases. The CDR3 region is CASSKTGTGVHEQYF. The CDR3 DNA sequence: TGCGCCAGCAGCAAAACCGGGACAGGGGTCCACGAGCAGTACTTC.

This clonotype was counted only a few times. This CDR3 is CASSLSVYSGNTIYF. Here the CDR3 DNA reads TGTGCCAGCAGCTTATCAGTCTACTCTGGAAACACCATATATTTT. The genes are TRBV7-8 and TRBJ1-3; D unclear. V lost 2 bases to trimming and J lost 0 bases, with 8 bases between them. The CDR3 contains 15 residues. Germline assignment: CDR1 SGHVS and CDR2 FQNEAQ.

This clonotype has only a few counts. V gene TRBV5-6 combines with J gene TRBJ1-6; 9 nucleotides match TRBD1. The CDR3 totals 15 residues. Germline assignment: CDR1 SGHDT and CDR2 YYEEEE. Unmatched junction bases numbered 6, after V lost 2 bases and J lost 9 bases. The CDR3 reads CASSLRGTGTSPLHF. CDR3 nucleotide sequence: TGTGCCAGCAGCTTAAGGGGGACAGGGACTTCACCCCTCCACTTT.

V gene TRBV4-2 combines with J gene TRBJ2-1; 7 nucleotides line up with TRBD2. CDR1 is LGHNA and CDR2 is YNFKEQ in the germline V gene. V dropped 0 bases and J dropped 0; count of bases not matched to a gene: 5. CDR3 length: 17 amino acids. CDR3 in amino acids: CASSQDLRESSYNEQFF. The CDR3 region has the DNA TGTGCCAGCAGCCAAGATTTGCGGGAGAGCTCCTACAATGAGCAGTTCTTC.

This clonotype was detected only a few times. Germline is not matched at one junction end, which may reflect a read error. This chain links TRBV7-3 with TRBJ2-3, with 7 positions matching TRBD2. The CDR3 is 15 amino acids. The germline V gene encodes CDR1 SGHTA and CDR2 FQGTGA. The CDR3 here is CASSLTSVSTDTQYF. The CDR3 DNA follows: TGTGCCAGCAGCCTAACTAGCGTAAGCACAGATACGCAGTATTTT.

The sample holds a few counts of this clonotype. The chain recombines TRBV6-1 with TRBJ2-7; the match to TRBD1 covers 10 bases. The CDR3 is 15 residues long. The germline CDR1 and CDR2 sequences are MNHNS and SASEGT. The junction had 12 bases not matched to a gene; V was cut back by 9 bases and J by 4 bases. Written as DNA, the CDR3 is TGTGCCAGTACCGGGACAGGGGCCTTTAGGTACGAGCAGTACTTC. It encodes CASTGTGAFRYEQYF.

This clonotype was counted only a few times. The rearrangement uses TRBV12-3 or TRBV12-4 and TRBJ2-5; D gene ambiguous. V was trimmed by 2 bases and J by 7 bases, leaving 11 bases between them. CDR3 length: 13 residues. The CDR3 spells CASSLRGLGTQYF. DNA for the CDR3: TGTGCCAGCAGTTTACGAGGCCTGGGGACCCAGTACTTC.

This clonotype was observed a few times. The gene calls are TRBV6-2 or TRBV6-3 and TRBJ2-7, with 9 bases that match TRBD1. The trim removed 4 bases at V and 3 bases at J, leaving 7 bases unmatched. Germline V lookup: CDR1 MNHEY, CDR2 SVGEGT. The CDR3 runs to 15 residues. CDR3 region: CASSLRDRANYEQYF. The CDR3 DNA sequence: TGTGCCAGCAGTTTACGGGACAGGGCGAACTACGAGCAGTACTTC.

This clonotype has more than one count but fewer than ten. The genes are TRBV29-1 and TRBJ2-1; 8 positions match TRBD1. V lost 7 bases and J lost 7; bases outside the gene matches: 12. This CDR3 comprises 14 residues. Germline values: CDR1 SQVTM, CDR2 ANQGSEA. The CDR3 sequence: CSATDRAKGNEQFF. The CDR3 DNA reads as TGCAGCGCCACGGACAGGGCAAAGGGGAATGAGCAGTTCTTC.

This clonotype was seen a few times. The rearrangement links TRBV25-1 to TRBJ2-1; 9 bases agree with TRBD2. Germline V gene sequence: CDR1 MGHDK, CDR2 SYGVNS. V trimming: 3 bases; J trimming: 7 bases; junction bases outside the gene matches: 7. The CDR3 length is 15 residues. In DNA, the CDR3 is TGTGCCAGCAGTGACGCGGGAGGGCCAGTGAATGAGCAGTTCTTC. Its protein is CASSDAGGPVNEQFF.

The chain is built from TRBV29-1 and TRBJ2-7; 8 positions agree with TRBD2. The CDR3 runs 12 residues. Germline CDR1 is SQVTM and CDR2 is ANQGSEA. The V gene end was trimmed by 3 bases and the J gene end by 5 bases; junction bases not matched to a gene: 3. CDR3 bases: TGCAGCGTTGAGGGACTAGTCCACGAGCAGTACTTC. Its protein product is CSVEGLVHEQYF.

The chain joins TRBV12-5 to TRBJ1-5; D remains ambiguous. CDR1 and CDR2 (germline): LGHNT, FRNRAP. The CDR3 covers 12 residues. Deletions cut 6 bases from V and 3 bases from J, with 6 bases between. Written as DNA, the CDR3 is TGTGCTAGTGGAGAACTCAATCAGCCCCAGCATTTT. This sequence encodes CASGELNQPQHF.

This clonotype showed up many times. CDR3 loop: CASSQSSGIQYF. CDR3 coding DNA: TGTGCCAGCAGCCAATCGAGCGGAATTCAGTACTTC. This sequence joins TRBV16 and TRBJ2-4, with a tentative D call TRBD2 (5 bases). CDR1 and CDR2 (germline): KGHSY, FQNENV. V was trimmed by 0 bases and J by 10 bases, leaving 7 bases between them. The CDR3 consists of 12 residues.

This clonotype was recorded a few times. The rearrangement links TRBV12-3 or TRBV12-4 to TRBJ1-2; the D is unclear. The CDR3 has 15 residues. The ends were cut back, 6 bases at V and 1 base at J, with 15 bases in the middle. CDR3 sequence: CASRYADNLNYGYTF. The CDR3 DNA reads TGTGCCAGCAGGTACGCTGATAACCTTAACTATGGCTACACCTTC.